This TCR beta chain was identified during a study of blood T cell repertoires in COVID-19. Study overall: The United States, Italy and Spain supplied acute and convalescent COVID-19 samples. T cells, B-cell-depleted T cells, or PBMCs provided the cDNA or gDNA that served as material.

This CDR3 region has 17 residues. V lost 4 bases and J 2 bases, leaving 20 bases between the germline ends. Germline CDR1 reads LGHDT; CDR2 reads YNNKEL (reference sequence). Clones were sequenced by immunoSEQ multiplex PCR, and TCRdb holds only the in-frame ones, with some missing. This sample has about 260,000 clones, with approximately 86% found just once. This rearrangement joins TRBV3-1 (or the pseudogene TRBV3-2) to TRBJ1-1, with a tentative D call TRBD1 (6 bases). Material for sequencing was peripheral blood. This TCR was recovered from a woman aged 60-75 years with COVID-19, enrolled during active disease. CDR3 in DNA: TGTGCCAGCAGCCCCCTCGGGTTACAGGGTCGAAACACTGAAGCTTTCTTT. Translation gives CASSPLGLQGRNTEAFF.